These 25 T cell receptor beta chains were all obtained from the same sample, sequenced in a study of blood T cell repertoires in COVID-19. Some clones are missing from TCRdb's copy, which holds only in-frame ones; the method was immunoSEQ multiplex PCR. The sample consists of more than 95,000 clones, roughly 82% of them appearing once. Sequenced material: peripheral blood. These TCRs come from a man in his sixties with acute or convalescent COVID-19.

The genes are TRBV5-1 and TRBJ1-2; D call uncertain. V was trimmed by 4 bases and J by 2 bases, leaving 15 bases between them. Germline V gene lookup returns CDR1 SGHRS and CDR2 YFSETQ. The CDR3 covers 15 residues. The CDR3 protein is CASSREPVSNYGYTF. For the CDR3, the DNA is TGCGCCAGCAGCCGCGAACCGGTATCAAACTATGGCTACACCTTC.

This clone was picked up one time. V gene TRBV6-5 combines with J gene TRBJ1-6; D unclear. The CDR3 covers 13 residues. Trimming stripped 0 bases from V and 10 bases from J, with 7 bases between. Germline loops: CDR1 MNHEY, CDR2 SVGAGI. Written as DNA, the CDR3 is TGTGCCAGCAGTTACTCGCGCATATCACCCCTCCACTTT. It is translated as CASSYSRISPLHF.

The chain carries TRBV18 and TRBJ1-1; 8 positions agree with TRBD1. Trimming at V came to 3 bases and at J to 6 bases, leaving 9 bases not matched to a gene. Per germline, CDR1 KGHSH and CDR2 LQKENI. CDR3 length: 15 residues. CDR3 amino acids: CASSPRTGTEAEAFF. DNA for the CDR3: TGTGCCAGCTCACCTCGGACAGGGACTGAGGCTGAAGCTTTCTTT.

Here the CDR3 DNA reads TGTGCCAGCAGCCGGCAACCACTAGTGTTTGGCACAGATACGCAGTATTTT. Amino acid sequence: CASSRQPLVFGTDTQYF. The chain carries TRBV7-9 and TRBJ2-3; D is possibly TRBD2 (5 bases). The CDR3 runs 17 residues. Trimming left V 5 bases short and J 1 base short, with 19 bases between. The germline CDR1 and CDR2 sequences are SEHNR and FQNEAQ (reference sequence). Supplemented by reference TRBV7-9 and TRBJ2-3, the full variable domain reads DTGVSQNPRHKITKRGQNVTFRCDPISEHNRLYWYRQTLGQGPEFLTYFQNEAQLEKSRLLSDRFSAERPKGSFSTLEIQRTEQGDSAMYLCASSRQPLVFGTDTQYFGPGTRLTVL.

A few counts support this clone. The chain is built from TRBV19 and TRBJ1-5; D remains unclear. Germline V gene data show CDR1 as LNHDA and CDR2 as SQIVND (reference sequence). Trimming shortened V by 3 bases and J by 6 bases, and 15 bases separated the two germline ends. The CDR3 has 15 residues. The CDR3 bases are TGTGCCAGTAGTATGTCGGGTCTCCGGATTCAGCCCCAGCATTTT. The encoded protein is CASSMSGLRIQPQHF.

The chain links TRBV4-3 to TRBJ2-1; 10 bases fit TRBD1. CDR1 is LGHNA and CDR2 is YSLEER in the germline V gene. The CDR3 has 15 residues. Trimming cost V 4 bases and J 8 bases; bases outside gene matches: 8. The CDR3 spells CASSRSGTGEDEQFF. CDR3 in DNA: TGCGCCAGCAGCCGTTCCGGGACAGGGGAAGATGAGCAGTTCTTC.

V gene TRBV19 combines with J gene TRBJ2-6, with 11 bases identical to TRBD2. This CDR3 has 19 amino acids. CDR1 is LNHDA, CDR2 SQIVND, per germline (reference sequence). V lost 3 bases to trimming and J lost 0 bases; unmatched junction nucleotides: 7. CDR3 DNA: TGTGCCAGTAGTATCGCCGCTAGCGGGGGGAGCTCTGGGGCCAACGTCCTGACTTTC. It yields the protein CASSIAASGGSSGANVLTF.

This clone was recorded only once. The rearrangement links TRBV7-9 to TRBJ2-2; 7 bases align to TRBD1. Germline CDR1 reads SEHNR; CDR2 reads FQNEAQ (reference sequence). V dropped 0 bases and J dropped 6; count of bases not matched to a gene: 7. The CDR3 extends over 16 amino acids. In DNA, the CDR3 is TGTGCCAGCAGCTTAGCTTGGGACAGTGAATCCGGGGAGCTGTTTTTT. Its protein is CASSLAWDSESGELFF.

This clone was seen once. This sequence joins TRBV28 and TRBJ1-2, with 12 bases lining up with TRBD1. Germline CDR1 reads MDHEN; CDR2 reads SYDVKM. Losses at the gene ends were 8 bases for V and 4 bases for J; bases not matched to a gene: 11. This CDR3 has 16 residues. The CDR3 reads CASGIRDRGRGYGYTF. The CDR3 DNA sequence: TGTGCCAGCGGAATCCGGGACAGGGGGCGCGGCTATGGCTACACCTTC.

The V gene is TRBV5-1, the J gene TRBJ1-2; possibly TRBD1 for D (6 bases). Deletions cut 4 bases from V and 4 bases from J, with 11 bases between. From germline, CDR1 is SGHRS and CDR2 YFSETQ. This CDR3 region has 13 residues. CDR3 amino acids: CASSVGTRYGYTF. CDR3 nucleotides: TGCGCCAGCAGCGTGGGGACACGCTATGGCTACACCTTC.

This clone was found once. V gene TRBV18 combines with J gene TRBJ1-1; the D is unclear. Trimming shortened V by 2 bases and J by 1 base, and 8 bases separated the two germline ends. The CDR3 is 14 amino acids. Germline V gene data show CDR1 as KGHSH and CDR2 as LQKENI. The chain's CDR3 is CASSPAARNTEAFF. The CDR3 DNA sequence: TGTGCCAGCTCACCAGCGGCGCGGAACACTGAAGCTTTCTTT.

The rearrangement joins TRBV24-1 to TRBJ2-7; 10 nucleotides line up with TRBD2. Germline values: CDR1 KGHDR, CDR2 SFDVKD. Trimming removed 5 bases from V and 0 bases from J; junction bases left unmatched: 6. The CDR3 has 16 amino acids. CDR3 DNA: TGTGCCACCAGTGGCTCCGGGACTAGCGTCTCCTACGAGCAGTACTTC. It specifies CATSGSGTSVSYEQYF.

The CDR3 region is CASSSTGRGNTIYF. Here the CDR3 DNA reads TGCGCCAGCAGCTCGACAGGGCGCGGAAACACCATATATTTT. The chain joins TRBV5-1 to TRBJ1-3; the match to TRBD1 covers 7 bases. Germline V lookup: CDR1 SGHRS, CDR2 YFSETQ. V lost 3 bases to trimming and J lost 4 bases; unmatched junction nucleotides: 4. There are 14 residues in the CDR3. Full variable domain (missing parts from reference TRBV5-1 and TRBJ1-3): KAGVTQTPRYLIKTRGQQVTLSCSPISGHRSVSWYQQTPGQGLQFLFEYFSETQRNKGNFPGRFSGRQFSNSRSEMNVSTLELGDSALYLCASSSTGRGNTIYFGEGSWLTVV.

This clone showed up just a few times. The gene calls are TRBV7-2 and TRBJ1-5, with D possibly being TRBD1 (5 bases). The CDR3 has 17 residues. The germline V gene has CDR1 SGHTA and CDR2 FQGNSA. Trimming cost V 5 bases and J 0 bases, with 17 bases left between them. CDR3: CASSPRGAGLSNQPQHF. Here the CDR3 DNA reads TGTGCCAGCAGCCCTCGTGGGGCAGGGCTTAGCAATCAGCCCCAGCATTTT.

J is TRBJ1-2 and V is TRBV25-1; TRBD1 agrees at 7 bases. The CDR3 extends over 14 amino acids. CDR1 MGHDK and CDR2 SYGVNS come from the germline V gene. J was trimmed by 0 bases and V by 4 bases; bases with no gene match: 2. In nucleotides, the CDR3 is TGTGCCAGCAGTGCGACAGGGTCTAACTATGGCTACACCTTC. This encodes CASSATGSNYGYTF.

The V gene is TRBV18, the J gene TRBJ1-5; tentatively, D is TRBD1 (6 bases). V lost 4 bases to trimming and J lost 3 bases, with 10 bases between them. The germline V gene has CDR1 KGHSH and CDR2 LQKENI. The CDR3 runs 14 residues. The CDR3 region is CASSLWTDNQPQHF. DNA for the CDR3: TGTGCCAGCTCACTGTGGACAGACAATCAGCCCCAGCATTTT.

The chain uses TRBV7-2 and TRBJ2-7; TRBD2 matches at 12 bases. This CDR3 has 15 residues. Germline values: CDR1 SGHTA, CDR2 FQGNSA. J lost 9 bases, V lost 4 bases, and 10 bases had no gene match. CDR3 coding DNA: TGTGCCAGCAGCTCACGGACTAGCGGGGTTAACCGGCAGTACTTC. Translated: CASSSRTSGVNRQYF. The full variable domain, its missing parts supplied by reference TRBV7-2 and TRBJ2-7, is GAGVSQSPSNKVTEKGKDVELRCDPISGHTALYWYRQSLGQGLEFLIYFQGNSAPDKSGLPSDRFSAERTGGSVSTLTIQRTQQEDSAVYLCASSSRTSGVNRQYFGPGTRLTVT.

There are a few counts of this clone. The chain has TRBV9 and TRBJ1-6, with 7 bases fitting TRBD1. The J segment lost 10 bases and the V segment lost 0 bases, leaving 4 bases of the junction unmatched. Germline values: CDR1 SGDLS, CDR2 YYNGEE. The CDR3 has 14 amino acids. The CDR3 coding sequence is TGTGCCAGCAGCGTAGAAGGGGGCGGGTCACCCCTCCACTTT. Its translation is CASSVEGGGSPLHF.

CDR3 DNA: TGTGCCAGCAGTTTATTAGGAGCGGGGGGGAGCACAGATACGCAGTATTTT. Translating gives CASSLLGAGGSTDTQYF. This chain connects TRBV28 to TRBJ2-3; TRBD2 aligns across 10 bases. The germline V gene encodes CDR1 MDHEN and CDR2 SYDVKM. J gave up 0 bases and V 1 base, and 4 bases lay outside the gene matches. The CDR3 is made up of 17 amino acids. The whole variable domain, remainder taken from reference TRBV28 and TRBJ2-3, is DVKVTQSSRYLVKRTGEKVFLECVQDMDHENMFWYRQDPGLGLRLIYFSYDVKMKEKGDIPEGYSVSREKKERFSLILESASTNQTSMYLCASSLLGAGGSTDTQYFGPGTRLTVL.

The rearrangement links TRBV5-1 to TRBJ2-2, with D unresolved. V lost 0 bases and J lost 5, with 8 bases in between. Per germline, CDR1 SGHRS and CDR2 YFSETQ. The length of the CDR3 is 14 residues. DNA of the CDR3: TGCGCCAGCAGCTTGGACACAGTAACCGGGGAGCTGTTTTTT. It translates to CASSLDTVTGELFF.

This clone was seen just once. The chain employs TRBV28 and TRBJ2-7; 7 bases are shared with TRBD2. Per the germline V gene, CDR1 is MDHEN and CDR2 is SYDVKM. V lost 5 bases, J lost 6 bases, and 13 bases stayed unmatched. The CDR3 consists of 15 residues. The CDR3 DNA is TGTGCCAGCAGTCCTCGTAGGGACTATAGCTTCGAGCAGTACTTC. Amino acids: CASSPRRDYSFEQYF.

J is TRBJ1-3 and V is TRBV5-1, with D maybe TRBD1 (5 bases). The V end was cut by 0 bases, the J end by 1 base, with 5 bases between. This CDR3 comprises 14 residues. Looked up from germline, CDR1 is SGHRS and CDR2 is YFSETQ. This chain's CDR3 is CASSLDRSGNTIYF. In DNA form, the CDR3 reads TGCGCCAGCAGCTTGGACAGGTCTGGAAACACCATATATTTT.

The DNA of the CDR3 is TGTGCCAGCAGCTCAGGGGGCGGTGAGCAGTTCTTC. Translation: CASSSGGGEQFF. The V gene is TRBV7-2, the J gene TRBJ2-1; 8 bases map to TRBD1. The ends lost 4 bases at V and 9 bases at J; junction bases unmatched: 2. The germline CDR1 and CDR2 sequences are SGHTA and FQGNSA. The CDR3 sequence is 12 residues long.

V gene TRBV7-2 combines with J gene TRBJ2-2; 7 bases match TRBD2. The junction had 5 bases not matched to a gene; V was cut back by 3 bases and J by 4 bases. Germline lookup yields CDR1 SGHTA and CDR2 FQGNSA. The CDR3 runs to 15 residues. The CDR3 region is CASSLAGVGTGELFF. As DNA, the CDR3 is TGTGCCAGCAGCTTGGCGGGAGTAGGCACCGGGGAGCTGTTTTTT.

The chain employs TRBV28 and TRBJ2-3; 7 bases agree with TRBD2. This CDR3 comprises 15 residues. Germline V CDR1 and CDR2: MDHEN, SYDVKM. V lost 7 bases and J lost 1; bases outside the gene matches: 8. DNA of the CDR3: TGTGCCAGCATGTCAAGGCTAGCGGGCACAGATACGCAGTATTTT. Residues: CASMSRLAGTDTQYF.